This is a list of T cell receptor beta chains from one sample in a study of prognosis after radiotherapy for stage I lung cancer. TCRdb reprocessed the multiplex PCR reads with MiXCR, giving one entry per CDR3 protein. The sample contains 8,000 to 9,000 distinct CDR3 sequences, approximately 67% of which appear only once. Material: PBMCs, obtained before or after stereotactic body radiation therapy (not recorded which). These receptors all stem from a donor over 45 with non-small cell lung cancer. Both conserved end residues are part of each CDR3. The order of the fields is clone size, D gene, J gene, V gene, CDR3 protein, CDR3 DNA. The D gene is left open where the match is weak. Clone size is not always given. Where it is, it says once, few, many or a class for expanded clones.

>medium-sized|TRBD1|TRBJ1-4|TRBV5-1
CASSLAGQGNEKLFF
TGCGCCAGCAGCTTGGCGGGACAGGGGAATGAAAAACTGTTTTTT
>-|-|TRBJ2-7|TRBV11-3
CASSLGMERDEQYF
TGTGCCAGCAGCTTAGGCATGGAGCGGGACGAGCAGTACTTC
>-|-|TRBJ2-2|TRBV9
CASTGTPDRLLPTVELFF
TGTGCCAGCACCGGAACTCCTGACAGGCTATTACCCACCGTGGAGCTGTTTTTT
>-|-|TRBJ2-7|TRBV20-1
CSAPPFRGAHEQYF
TGCAGTGCCCCCCCATTTCGTGGAGCCCACGAGCAGTACTTC
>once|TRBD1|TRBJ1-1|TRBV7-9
CASSLALTGWGEAFF
TGTGCCAGCAGCTTAGCCTTGACAGGGTGGGGTGAAGCTTTCTTT
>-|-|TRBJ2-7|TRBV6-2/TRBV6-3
CASSTGGSPLEQYF
TGTGCCAGCAGTACCGGTGGCAGCCCCCTCGAGCAGTACTTC
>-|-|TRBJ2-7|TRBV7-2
CASSLDRHREQYF
TGTGCCAGCAGCTTAGACAGACACCGGGAGCAGTACTTC
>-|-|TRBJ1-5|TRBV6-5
CASSSSATSQPQHF
TGTGCCAGCAGTTCCTCGGCAACCAGTCAGCCCCAGCATTTT
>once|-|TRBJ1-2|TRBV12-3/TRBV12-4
CASSTGFYGYTF
TGTGCCAGCAGTACAGGGTTCTATGGCTACACCTTC
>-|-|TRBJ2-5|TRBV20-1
CSAPTRGGRTHYF
TGCAGTGCTCCCACCCGGGGTGGCAGGACCCATTACTTC
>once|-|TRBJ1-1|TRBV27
CASSFGGRWVATEALF
TGTGCCAGCAGTTTCGGGGGGCGGTGGGTGGCAACTGAAGCTTTATTT
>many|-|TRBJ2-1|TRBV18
CASSPSRGVYEQFF
TGTGCCAGCTCACCATCCCGAGGGGTGTATGAGCAGTTCTTC
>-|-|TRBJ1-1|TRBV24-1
CATTAGQGTEAFF
TGTGCCACCACTGCAGGGCAAGGCACTGAAGCTTTCTTT
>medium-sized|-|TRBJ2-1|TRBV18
CASSSGNEQFF
TGTGCCAGCTCATCGGGGAATGAGCAGTTCTTC
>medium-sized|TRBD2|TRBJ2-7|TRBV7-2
CASSLTSGAYEQYF
TGTGCCAGCAGCTTGACTAGCGGAGCCTACGAGCAGTACTTC
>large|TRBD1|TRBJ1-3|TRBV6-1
CASGEGARGNTIYF
TGTGCCAGCGGAGAGGGGGCGCGCGGAAACACCATATATTTT
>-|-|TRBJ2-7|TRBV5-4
CATILGPGSSYEHYF
TGTGCCACCATCTTAGGTCCGGGGAGCTCCTACGAGCATTACTTC
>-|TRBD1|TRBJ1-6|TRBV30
CAWRGQGNSPLHF
TGTGCCTGGAGGGGACAGGGGAATTCACCCCTCCACTTT
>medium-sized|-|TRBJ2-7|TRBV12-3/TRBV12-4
CASSLGWQGYEQYF
TGTGCCAGCAGTTTGGGGTGGCAGGGCTACGAGCAGTACTTC
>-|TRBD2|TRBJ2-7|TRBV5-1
CASSLAGVLYEQYF
TGCGCCAGCAGCCTAGCGGGAGTTCTCTACGAGCAGTACTTC
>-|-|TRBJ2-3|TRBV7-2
CAIRFSSTDTHYF
TGTGCCATCAGATTCTCCAGCACAGATACGCATTATTTT
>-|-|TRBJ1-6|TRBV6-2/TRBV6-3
CASRPPLYNSPLHF
TGTGCCAGCAGACCCCCCCTCTATAATTCACCCCTCCACTTT
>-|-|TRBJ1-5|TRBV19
CASSIWAPREPQHF
TGTGCCAGTAGTATTTGGGCCCCGAGGGAGCCCCAGCATTTT
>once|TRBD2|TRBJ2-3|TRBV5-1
CASSSGLAGASTDTQYF
TGCGCCAGCAGCTCGGGACTAGCGGGAGCCAGCACAGATACGCAGTATTTT
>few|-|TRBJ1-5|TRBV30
CAWSVSNQPQHF
TGTGCCTGGAGTGTAAGCAATCAGCCCCAGCATTTT
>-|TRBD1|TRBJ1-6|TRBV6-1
CASSLRDRANSPLHF
TGTGCCAGCAGCCTAAGGGACAGGGCCAATTCACCCCTCCACTTT
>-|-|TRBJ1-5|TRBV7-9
CASSFGGRGNQPQHF
TGTGCCAGCAGCTTTGGTGGCAGGGGCAATCAGCCCCAGCATTTT
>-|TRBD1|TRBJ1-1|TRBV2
CASRWAGGANTEAFF
TGTGCCAGCCGTTGGGCAGGGGGTGCGAACACTGAAGCTTTCTTT
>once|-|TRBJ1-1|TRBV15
CATSPLRSSTEAFF
TGTGCCACCAGCCCCCTACGCAGTAGCACTGAAGCTTTCTTT
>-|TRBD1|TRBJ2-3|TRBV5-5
CASSPGQGFDKQCF
TGTGCCAGCAGCCCCGGACAGGGATTTGATAAGCAGTGTTTT
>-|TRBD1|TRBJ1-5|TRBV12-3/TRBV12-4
CASSRQGNNQPQHF
TGTGCCAGCAGCCGACAGGGGAACAATCAGCCCCAGCATTTT
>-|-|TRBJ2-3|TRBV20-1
CSATLGPSTDTQYF
TGCAGTGCTACCCTAGGTCCTAGCACAGATACGCAGTATTTT
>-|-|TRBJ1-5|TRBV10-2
CASSESSTAISNQPQHF
TGCGCCAGTAGTGAGTCTTCGACAGCGATTAGCAATCAGCCCCAGCATTTT
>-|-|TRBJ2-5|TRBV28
CASTWSQVFHFETQYF
TGTGCCAGCACTTGGTCCCAAGTCTTCCATTTTGAGACCCAGTACTTC
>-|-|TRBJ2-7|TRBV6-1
CASRQTGHYEQYF
TGTGCCAGCAGACAGACAGGTCACTACGAGCAGTACTTC
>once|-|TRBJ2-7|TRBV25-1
CVSREGPYEQYF
TGTGTAAGCAGAGAAGGGCCCTACGAGCAGTACTTC
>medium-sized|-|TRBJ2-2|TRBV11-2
CASRQTQGGSGELFF
TGTGCCAGCAGACAAACACAGGGAGGGTCCGGGGAGCTGTTTTTT
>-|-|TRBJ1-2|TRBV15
CATSRDGQPRYGYTF
TGTGCCACCAGCAGAGACGGACAGCCTAGGTATGGCTACACCTTC
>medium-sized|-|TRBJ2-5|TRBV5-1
CASSLRGSQETQYF
TGCGCCAGCAGCTTGAGAGGCAGCCAAGAGACCCAGTACTTC
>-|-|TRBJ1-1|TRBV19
CASIISEWGKAFF
TGTGCCAGTATAATTTCGGAATGGGGTAAGGCTTTCTTT
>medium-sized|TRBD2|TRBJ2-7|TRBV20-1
CSARPAGVAYEQYF
TGCAGTGCTAGACCAGCGGGAGTAGCATACGAGCAGTACTTC
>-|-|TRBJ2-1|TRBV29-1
CIVPQVFEQFF
TGCATCGTTCCTCAGGTGTTTGAGCAGTTCTTC
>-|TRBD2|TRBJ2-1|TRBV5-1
CASSPTSGAPEQFF
TGCGCCAGCAGCCCGACTAGCGGAGCTCCCGAGCAGTTCTTC
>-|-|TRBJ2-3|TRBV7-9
CASSLVRGMSTDTQYF
TGTGCCAGCAGCTTAGTAAGGGGTATGAGCACAGATACGCAGTATTTT
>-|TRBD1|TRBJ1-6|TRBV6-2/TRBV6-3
CASSATGAYNSPLHF
TGTGCCAGCAGTGCAACAGGGGCCTATAATTCACCCCTCCACTTT
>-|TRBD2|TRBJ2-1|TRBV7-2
CASSLGLAGSNEQFF
TGCGCCAGCAGCTTGGGACTAGCGGGGTCCAATGAGCAGTTCTTC
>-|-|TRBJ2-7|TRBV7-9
CASSLDTRGFTYEQYF
TGTGCCAGCAGCTTAGATACTCGAGGGTTTACCTACGAGCAGTACTTC
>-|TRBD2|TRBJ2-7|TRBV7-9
CASSLTGLAGGPPTYEQYF
TGTGCCAGCAGCTTAACGGGACTAGCGGGAGGGCCACCTACCTACGAGCAGTACTTC
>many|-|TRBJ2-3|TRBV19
CASSIQRSVSDTQYF
TGTGCCAGTAGTATCCAGCGATCTGTCTCCGATACGCAGTATTTT
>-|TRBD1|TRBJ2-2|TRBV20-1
CSARVPDRGPTGELFF
TGCAGTGCTAGAGTTCCCGACAGGGGGCCCACCGGGGAGCTGTTTTTT